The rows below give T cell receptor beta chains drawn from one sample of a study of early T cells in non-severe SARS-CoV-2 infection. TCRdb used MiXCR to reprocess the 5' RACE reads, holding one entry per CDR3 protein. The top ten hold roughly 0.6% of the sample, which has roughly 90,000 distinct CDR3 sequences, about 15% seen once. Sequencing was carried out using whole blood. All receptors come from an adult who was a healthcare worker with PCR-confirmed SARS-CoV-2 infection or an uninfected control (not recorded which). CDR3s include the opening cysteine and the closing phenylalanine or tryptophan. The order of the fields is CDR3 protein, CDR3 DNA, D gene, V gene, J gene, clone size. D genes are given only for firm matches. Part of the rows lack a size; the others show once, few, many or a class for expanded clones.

CDR3 protein: CASSQAQVVGGAFF
CDR3 DNA: TGTGCCAGCAGCCAAGCCCAGGTGGTTGGAGGGGCTTTCTTT
D gene: -
V gene: TRBV3-1
J gene: TRBJ1-1
clone size: -

CDR3 protein: CASSIRTDFQETQYF
CDR3 DNA: TGTGCCAGCAGCATCCGGACAGATTTCCAAGAGACCCAGTACTTC
D gene: -
V gene: TRBV5-5
J gene: TRBJ2-5
clone size: few

CDR3 protein: CASSSDRGNEQFF
CDR3 DNA: TGTGCCAGCAGTTCCGACAGGGGCAATGAGCAGTTCTTC
D gene: TRBD1
V gene: TRBV27
J gene: TRBJ2-1
clone size: -

CDR3 protein: CASSIKRGRSTDTQYF
CDR3 DNA: TGTGCCAGCAGCATAAAGCGGGGAAGAAGCACAGATACGCAGTATTTT
D gene: TRBD2
V gene: TRBV5-6
J gene: TRBJ2-3
clone size: -

CDR3 protein: CRRIGGAF
CDR3 DNA: TGCAGACGGATCGGTGGGGCCTTC
D gene: -
V gene: TRBV20-1
J gene: TRBJ1-2
clone size: -

CDR3 protein: CASSLVSAGVNTEAFF
CDR3 DNA: TGTGCCAGCAGCTTAGTTTCGGCAGGGGTGAACACTGAAGCTTTCTTT
D gene: -
V gene: TRBV7-8
J gene: TRBJ1-1
clone size: few

CDR3 protein: CSVEGAPGQPQHF
CDR3 DNA: TGCAGCGTTGAGGGGGCGCCGGGTCAGCCCCAGCATTTT
D gene: -
V gene: TRBV29-1
J gene: TRBJ1-5
clone size: -

CDR3 protein: CSARLRGALFF
CDR3 DNA: TGCAGTGCTAGATTACGGGGGGCGCTGTTCTTC
D gene: -
V gene: TRBV20-1
J gene: TRBJ2-1
clone size: few

CDR3 protein: CASARDRGNGYTF
CDR3 DNA: TGTGCCAGCGCCCGGGACAGGGGAAATGGCTACACCTTC
D gene: TRBD1
V gene: TRBV11-1
J gene: TRBJ1-2
clone size: many

CDR3 protein: CASSEAPGQIHSNQPQHF
CDR3 DNA: TGTGCCAGCAGTGAGGCTCCGGGACAGATACATAGCAATCAGCCCCAGCATTTT
D gene: TRBD1
V gene: TRBV2
J gene: TRBJ1-5
clone size: -

CDR3 protein: CASSLVFGGEPNTEAFF
CDR3 DNA: TGTGCCAGCAGCTTAGTTTTCGGCGGGGAACCGAACACTGAAGCTTTCTTT
D gene: -
V gene: TRBV7-9
J gene: TRBJ1-1
clone size: few